This entry concerns a single TCR beta chain. The data stem from a study of human CD8 memory T cell subsets. Making the TCR beta libraries relied on UMI-labeled 5' RACE. From its re-call of the 5' RACE reads, TCRdb lists each CDR3 protein once, without DNA. The sample spans about 3,400 distinct CDR3 sequences; the ten largest clones claim around 21%. The CDR3 sequence is 12 residues long. Germline CDR1 reads SNHLY; CDR2 reads FYNNEI. The chain joins TRBV2 to TRBJ2-7; TCRdb selects TRBD1, and the lack of DNA leaves this call unchecked. The sequenced sample consisted of CD8+ T cells from PBMCs. This receptor was identified in a human donor in good health. This chain's CDR3 is CASSERGYEQYF.